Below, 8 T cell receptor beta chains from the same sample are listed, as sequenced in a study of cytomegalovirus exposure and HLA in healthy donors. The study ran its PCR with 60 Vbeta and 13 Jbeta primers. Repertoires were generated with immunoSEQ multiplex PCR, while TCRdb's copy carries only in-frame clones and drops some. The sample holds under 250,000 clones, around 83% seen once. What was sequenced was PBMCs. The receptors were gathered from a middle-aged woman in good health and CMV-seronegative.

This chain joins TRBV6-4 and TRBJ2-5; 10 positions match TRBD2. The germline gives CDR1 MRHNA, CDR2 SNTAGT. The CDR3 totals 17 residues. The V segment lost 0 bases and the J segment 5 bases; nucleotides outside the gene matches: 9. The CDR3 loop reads CASSDSWRSGRAETQYF. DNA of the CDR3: TGTGCCAGCAGTGACTCCTGGAGAAGCGGGAGGGCGGAGACCCAGTACTTC.

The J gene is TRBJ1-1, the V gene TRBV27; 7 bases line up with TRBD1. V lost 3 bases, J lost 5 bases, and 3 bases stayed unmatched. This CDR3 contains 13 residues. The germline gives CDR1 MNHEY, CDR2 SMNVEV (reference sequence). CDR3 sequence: CASSLEGATEAFF. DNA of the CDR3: TGTGCCAGCAGTTTGGAGGGGGCTACTGAAGCTTTCTTT.

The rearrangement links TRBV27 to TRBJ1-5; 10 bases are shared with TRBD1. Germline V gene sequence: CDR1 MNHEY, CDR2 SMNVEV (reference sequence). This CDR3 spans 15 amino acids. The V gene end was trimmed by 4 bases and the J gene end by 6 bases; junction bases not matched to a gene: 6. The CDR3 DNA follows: TGTGCCAGCAGTTCCGGGACAGGGGCCATTCAGCCCCAGCATTTT. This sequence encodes CASSSGTGAIQPQHF.

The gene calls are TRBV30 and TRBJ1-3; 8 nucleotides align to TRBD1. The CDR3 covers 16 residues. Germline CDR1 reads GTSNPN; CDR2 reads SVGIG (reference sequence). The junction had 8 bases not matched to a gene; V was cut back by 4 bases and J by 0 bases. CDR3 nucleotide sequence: TGTGCCTGGAATCCTGGGACAGGCTACTCTGGAAACACCATATATTTT. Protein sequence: CAWNPGTGYSGNTIYF.

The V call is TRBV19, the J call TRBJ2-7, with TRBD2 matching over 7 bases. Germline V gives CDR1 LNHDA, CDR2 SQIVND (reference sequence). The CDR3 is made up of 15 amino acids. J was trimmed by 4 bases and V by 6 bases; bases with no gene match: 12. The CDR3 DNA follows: TGTGCCAGTAGCACCATGACTAGCTCCTCGTACGAGCAGTACTTC. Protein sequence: CASSTMTSSSYEQYF.

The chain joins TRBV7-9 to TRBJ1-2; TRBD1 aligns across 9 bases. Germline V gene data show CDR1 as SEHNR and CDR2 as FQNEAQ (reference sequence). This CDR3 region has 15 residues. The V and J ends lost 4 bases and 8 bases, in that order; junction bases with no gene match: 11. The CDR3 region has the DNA TGTGCCAGCAGCTCTTGGACCGGGACAGGGATGGGCTACACCTTC. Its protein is CASSSWTGTGMGYTF.

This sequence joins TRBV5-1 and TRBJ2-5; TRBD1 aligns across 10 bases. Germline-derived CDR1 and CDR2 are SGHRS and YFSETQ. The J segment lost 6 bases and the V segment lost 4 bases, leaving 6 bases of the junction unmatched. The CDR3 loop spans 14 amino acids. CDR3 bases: TGCGCCAGCAGCCCGGGACAGGGGAAGCAGACCCAGTACTTC. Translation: CASSPGQGKQTQYF. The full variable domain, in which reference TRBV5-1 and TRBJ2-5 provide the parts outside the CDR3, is KAGVTQTPRYLIKTRGQQVTLSCSPISGHRSVSWYQQTPGQGLQFLFEYFSETQRNKGNFPGRFSGRQFSNSRSEMNVSTLELGDSALYLCASSPGQGKQTQYFGPGTRLLVL.

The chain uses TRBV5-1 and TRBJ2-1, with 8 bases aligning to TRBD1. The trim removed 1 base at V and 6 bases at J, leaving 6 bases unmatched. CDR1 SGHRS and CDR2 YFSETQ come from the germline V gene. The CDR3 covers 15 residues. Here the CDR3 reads CASSLSQGASNEQFF. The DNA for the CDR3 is TGCGCCAGCAGCTTGTCTCAGGGGGCAAGCAATGAGCAGTTCTTC.